The 10 T cell receptor beta chains listed next were all sequenced from one sample in a study of radiation and T cells in renal cell carcinoma. Indicated time point: blood 2 weeks post-SBRT. Treatment reported: 15 Gy SBRT to primary tumor, nephrectomy 4 weeks later. Libraries were prepared by immunoSEQ multiplex PCR; TCRdb keeps only in-frame clonotypes and omits some of them. The sample lists 70,000 or so clones, around 80% occurring once. Sequencing was performed on blood, taken from a patient whose treatment included radiotherapy and nephrectomy. The origin of the receptors is a man aged 55 to 69 with renal cell carcinoma.

V gene TRBV14 combines with J gene TRBJ2-3, with TRBD2 matching over 9 bases. Germline trimming cut 1 base from V and 3 bases from J; bases unmatched to any gene: 8. This CDR3 is 17 amino acids long. In germline, CDR1 is SGHDN, CDR2 FVKESK. This chain's CDR3 is CASSQGLWLAGTDTQYF. The CDR3 region has the DNA TGTGCCAGCAGCCAAGGGTTGTGGCTAGCGGGAACAGATACGCAGTATTTT.

The chain combines TRBV27 with TRBJ2-3; D might be TRBD2 (5 bases). The V gene's germline CDR1 is MNHEY and CDR2 SMNVEV (reference sequence). V was clipped by 5 bases and J by 8 bases, with 11 bases between them. The CDR3 has 12 residues. CDR3 sequence: CASSPREGTQYF. The CDR3 DNA sequence: TGTGCCAGCAGTCCCCGGGAAGGTACGCAGTATTTT.

The rearrangement joins TRBV5-4 to TRBJ2-1; 8 nucleotides agree with TRBD2. After removal of 0 bases from V and 3 bases from J, the junction contained 2 bases not matched to a gene. Germline V CDR1 and CDR2: SGHNT, YYREEE (reference sequence). The CDR3 is 15 amino acids. The CDR3 DNA is TGTGCCAGCAGCTTGGGAAGCGGGAGCTACAATGAGCAGTTCTTC. Residues: CASSLGSGSYNEQFF.

The chain employs TRBV5-1 and TRBJ1-5; D gene ambiguous. Trimming took 0 bases from V and 3 from J, leaving 10 bases between them. The CDR3 has 15 amino acids. Germline values: CDR1 SGHRS, CDR2 YFSETQ. DNA of the CDR3: TGCGCCAGCAGCTTGGAGGCGGGGTACAATCAGCCCCAGCATTTT. It translates to CASSLEAGYNQPQHF.

CDR3 sequence: CASSLSGQGYGYTF. CDR3 DNA sequence: TGTGCCAGCAGTTTATCTGGGCAGGGTTATGGCTACACCTTC. This chain uses TRBV27 with TRBJ1-2; D may be TRBD1 (5 bases). The CDR3 loop spans 14 amino acids. Trimming pared 0 bases from V and 5 bases from J, leaving 10 bases between. Per germline, CDR1 MNHEY and CDR2 SMNVEV (reference sequence).

This clone turned up a few times. The V and J genes are TRBV7-9 and TRBJ2-7, with D possibly being TRBD1 or TRBD2 (5 bases each). V was trimmed by 5 bases and J by 2 bases, leaving 16 bases between them. Germline V lookup: CDR1 SEHNR, CDR2 FQNEAQ (reference sequence). The CDR3 totals 15 residues. CDR3 nucleotide sequence: TGTGCCAGCAGCCAACCCGGGGCTGCTACCTACGAGCAGTACTTC. It encodes CASSQPGAATYEQYF.

The V gene is TRBV4-1, the J gene TRBJ2-5; D could derive from TRBD1 or TRBD2 (6 bases each). Deletions cut 0 bases from V and 5 bases from J, with 16 bases between. Germline V gene sequence: CDR1 MGHRA, CDR2 YSYEKL. CDR3 length: 16 residues. CDR3 nucleotide sequence: TGCGCCAGCAGCCAAGATTCAGGGGAGGTAGGGGAGACCCAGTACTTC. Translated, it gives CASSQDSGEVGETQYF.

This clone was seen more than once but under ten times. The gene calls are TRBV5-8 and TRBJ2-6; D remains ambiguous. The V end was cut by 3 bases, the J end by 2 bases, with 6 bases between. The CDR3 extends over 14 amino acids. Germline loops: CDR1 SGHTS, CDR2 YDEGEE. The CDR3 nucleotides read TGTGCCAGCAGCTGGGCGACTGGGGCCAACGTCCTGACTTTC. Encoded protein: CASSWATGANVLTF.

The chain uses TRBV28 and TRBJ1-4, with D possibly being TRBD1 (6 bases). Trimming cost V 2 bases and J 7 bases, with 20 bases left between them. The CDR3 totals 17 residues. Germline-derived CDR1 and CDR2 are MDHEN and SYDVKM. This chain's CDR3 is CASSLEGRGATGEKLFF. The DNA for the CDR3 is TGTGCCAGCAGTTTAGAGGGCAGGGGCGCAACAGGTGAAAAACTGTTTTTT.

This clone appeared a single time. This chain links TRBV23-1 with TRBJ2-1; TRBD2 matches at 10 bases. TRBV23-1 is classed as an ORF, of uncertain function. This CDR3 is built from 19 residues. The ends lost 8 bases at V and 6 bases at J; junction bases unmatched: 22. This chain's CDR3 is CASVEHTSGEVWVGNEQFF. In nucleotides, the CDR3 is TGCGCCAGCGTTGAGCACACTAGCGGGGAGGTATGGGTCGGCAATGAGCAGTTCTTC.